This T cell receptor beta chain originates from a study of type 1 and type 2 diabetes patients. Study in general: The whole study generated 15 million to 20 million paired-end reads.

The study's findings and limits: With limited T2D and control samples, some T1D-only expanded clones may not be T1D-specific. Highly-expanded CD4+ clones were few in type 2 diabetes, median one, roughly 4% of reads.

A remark on this clonotype: No antigen is known for it.

The PCR template was genomic DNA. Multiplex PCR with 30 forward and 13 reverse primers amplified the TCR beta CDR3. One entry per CDR3 protein, called by TCRdb with MiXCR from the multiplex PCR reads. The sample shows about 270,000 distinct CDR3 sequences, around 47% of them seen only once. Germline CDR1 is WSHSY and CDR2 is SAAADI. V dropped 5 bases and J dropped 2 bases, with 9 bases sitting between them. The CDR3 has 13 amino acids. The chain employs TRBV10-2 and TRBJ2-5; D remains unclear. The sequenced sample consisted of peripheral blood mononuclear cells (PBMCs). The source is a man between 18 and 35 years old with type 2 diabetes. The CDR3: CASSLVKQETQYF. As DNA, the CDR3 is TGCGCCAGCAGTTTGGTGAAGCAAGAGACCCAGTACTTC.